A single sample gave rise to the 30 T cell receptor beta chains below, sequenced in a study of T cell responses to AZD1222 COVID-19 vaccine. Repertoires were generated with immunoSEQ multiplex PCR, while TCRdb's copy carries only in-frame clones and drops some. The table lists 100,000 to 150,000 clones, roughly 87% of them singletons. Material: peripheral blood, obtained on day 0 of AZD1222 vaccination. All receptors derive from an adult in good health.

This rearrangement joins TRBV27 to TRBJ1-5; no firm D call. The V end lost 5 bases, the J end lost 6 bases, and 17 bases lay between the germline ends. From germline, CDR1 is MNHEY and CDR2 SMNVEV (reference sequence). CDR3 length equals 15 residues. CDR3 DNA sequence: TGTGCCAGCAGTCATACCCCCGTACTTGGTCAGCCCCAGCATTTT. Its protein is CASSHTPVLGQPQHF.

This clone is a singleton in its sample. V gene TRBV4-1 combines with J gene TRBJ1-2, with 10 bases fitting TRBD1. After removal of 1 base from V and 8 bases from J, the junction contained 10 bases not matched to a gene. CDR3 length equals 16 residues. Per the germline V gene, CDR1 is MGHRA and CDR2 is YSYEKL. The CDR3 DNA is TGCGCCAGCAGCCAAGTTATGGTGGGACAGGGGCAGGGCTACACCTTC. It yields the protein CASSQVMVGQGQGYTF.

This chain connects TRBV4-1 to TRBJ1-6; D is undetermined. Looked up from germline, CDR1 is MGHRA and CDR2 is YSYEKL. V was pared by 0 bases and J by 8 bases, with 11 bases between. CDR3 size: 15 residues. The CDR3 loop reads CASSQEGRGDSPLHF. CDR3 bases: TGCGCCAGCAGCCAAGAAGGGAGAGGCGATTCACCCCTCCACTTT.

The J gene is TRBJ1-1, the V gene TRBV29-1; no reliable D call. V lost 5 bases and J lost 0, with 10 bases in between. The CDR3 totals 13 residues. CDR1 and CDR2 from the germline V gene are SQVTM and ANQGSEA. The CDR3 is CSVSLNLNTEAFF. Written as DNA, the CDR3 is TGCAGCGTTTCCCTGAATCTGAACACTGAAGCTTTCTTT.

This clone appeared once. This chain connects TRBV19 to TRBJ1-1; 8 bases agree with TRBD1. Germline V gene lookup returns CDR1 LNHDA and CDR2 SQIVND (reference sequence). The V segment lost 10 bases and the J segment 1 base; nucleotides outside the gene matches: 5. The CDR3 is 13 amino acids. The CDR3 DNA follows: TGTGCCACCAAAGGGACAGGGAACACTGAAGCTTTCTTT. The encoded protein is CATKGTGNTEAFF.

The gene calls are TRBV29-1 and TRBJ2-3, with TRBD2 matching over 11 bases. This CDR3 is built from 19 residues. J lost 2 bases, V lost 5 bases, and 18 bases had no gene match. The germline V gene encodes CDR1 SQVTM and CDR2 ANQGSEA. Written as DNA, the CDR3 is TGCAGCGTTCCCTTTATGAGACTAGCGGGGCCTTATTTCACAGATACGCAGTATTTT. Amino acids: CSVPFMRLAGPYFTDTQYF.

The rearrangement links TRBV24-1 to TRBJ2-1, with D uncertain. The germline gives CDR1 KGHDR, CDR2 SFDVKD. Trimming pared 5 bases from V and 9 bases from J, leaving 10 bases between. CDR3 size: 12 residues. DNA of the CDR3: TGTGCCACCAGTGCCCCCCCGGGTGAGCAGTTCTTC. This sequence encodes CATSAPPGEQFF.

This chain connects TRBV28 to TRBJ1-5; D perhaps matches TRBD1 (6 bases). Germline V gene lookup returns CDR1 MDHEN and CDR2 SYDVKM. The CDR3 runs 14 residues. The V and J ends lost 5 bases and 3 bases respectively, with 11 bases between them. This CDR3 reads CASSPGGPNQPQHF. The CDR3 nucleotides are TGTGCCAGCAGTCCCGGGGGGCCCAATCAGCCCCAGCATTTT.

Within the sample, this clone is medium-sized (0.01 to 0.1%). The V call is TRBV9, the J call TRBJ1-4, with 7 nucleotides matching TRBD1. With V trimmed by 2 bases and J by 7 bases, 8 bases remained unmatched. The CDR3 runs 15 residues. Germline CDR1 reads SGDLS; CDR2 reads YYNGEE. As DNA, the CDR3 is TGTGCCAGCAGCGTTTACAGGGGAGTTGGTGAAAAACTGTTTTTT. It specifies CASSVYRGVGEKLFF.

The chain uses TRBV30 and TRBJ2-7, with 8 bases fitting TRBD2. In germline, CDR1 is GTSNPN, CDR2 SVGIG (reference sequence). The CDR3 length is 12 residues. The V segment lost 4 bases and the J segment 10 bases; nucleotides outside the gene matches: 9. CDR3 bases: TGTGCCTGGAACCCCGGGGGGGGAAGACAGTACTTC. Translation gives CAWNPGGGRQYF.

This sequence joins TRBV28 and TRBJ1-2, with D tentatively TRBD1 (6 bases). Trimming took off 4 bases at V and 4 bases at J, with 19 bases between the two ends. Germline V CDR1 and CDR2: MDHEN, SYDVKM. This CDR3 comprises 16 residues. CDR3 DNA: TGTGCCAGCAGTTCCATCGGGGGCGCGCCGACCTATGGCTACACCTTC. It specifies CASSSIGGAPTYGYTF.

This chain connects TRBV5-1 to TRBJ2-1; 7 nucleotides line up with TRBD1. V shed 0 bases, J shed 3 bases, and the junction held 9 bases outside the gene matches. Germline-derived CDR1 and CDR2 are SGHRS and YFSETQ. The CDR3 is 17 residues long. The CDR3 sequence: CASSLVVRGPLYNEQFF. CDR3 nucleotides: TGCGCCAGCAGCTTGGTGGTTAGGGGGCCCCTCTACAATGAGCAGTTCTTC.

The J gene is TRBJ1-6, the V gene TRBV15, with D possibly matching TRBD1 (5 bases). The CDR3 is made up of 15 amino acids. The V and J ends lost 4 bases and 7 bases respectively, with 14 bases between them. The germline CDR1 and CDR2 sequences are LNHNV and YYDKDF (reference sequence). The CDR3 DNA reads as TGTGCCACCAGCACTACCCGGGACGAGAATTCACCCCTCCACTTT. Protein: CATSTTRDENSPLHF.

The chain recombines TRBV24-1 with TRBJ2-7; 7 nucleotides agree with TRBD2. Losses at the gene ends were 5 bases for V and 5 bases for J; bases not matched to a gene: 5. This CDR3 is built from 13 residues. CDR1 is KGHDR, CDR2 SFDVKD, per germline. CDR3 nucleotides: TGTGCCACCAGTGCCGCCGGGAGGCACGAGCAGTACTTC. It is translated as CATSAAGRHEQYF.

The gene calls are TRBV10-3 and TRBJ2-7; tentative D call: TRBD2 (5 bases). The germline V and J ends were trimmed by 6 bases and 3 bases, with 15 bases remaining between them. The CDR3 extends over 14 amino acids. Germline lookup yields CDR1 ENHRY and CDR2 SYGVKD. This CDR3 is CAISPRESNYEQYF. CDR3 nucleotide sequence: TGTGCCATCAGCCCCCGGGAATCCAACTACGAGCAGTACTTC.

CDR3 protein: CASRSKGNYGYTF. The CDR3 region has the DNA TGCGCCAGCAGATCCAAAGGGAACTATGGCTACACCTTC. The rearrangement joins TRBV5-1 to TRBJ1-2, with D unclear. CDR3 length: 13 residues. With 5 bases removed from V and 2 bases from J, the gap between germline ends came to 10 bases. In germline, CDR1 is SGHRS, CDR2 YFSETQ.

CDR3 amino acids: CSIRLAGYTGELFF. The CDR3 region has the DNA TGCAGCATAAGACTAGCGGGGTACACCGGGGAGCTGTTTTTT. The chain couples TRBV29-1 to TRBJ2-2, with 11 positions matching TRBD2. The germline V gene encodes CDR1 SQVTM and CDR2 ANQGSEA. This CDR3 contains 14 residues. V lost 8 bases to trimming and J lost 3 bases; unmatched junction nucleotides: 5.

Only a few counts were recorded for this clone. This rearrangement joins TRBV5-1 to TRBJ2-7; D is ambiguous. The V and J ends lost 4 bases and 0 bases respectively, with 8 bases between them. The germline CDR1 and CDR2 sequences are SGHRS and YFSETQ. CDR3 length: 13 amino acids. This chain's CDR3 is CASSPRNSYEQYF. For the CDR3, the DNA is TGCGCCAGCAGCCCCAGGAACTCCTACGAGCAGTACTTC. Full variable domain (outside the CDR3, taken from reference TRBV5-1 and TRBJ2-7): KAGVTQTPRYLIKTRGQQVTLSCSPISGHRSVSWYQQTPGQGLQFLFEYFSETQRNKGNFPGRFSGRQFSNSRSEMNVSTLELGDSALYLCASSPRNSYEQYFGPGTRLTVT.

This chain joins TRBV7-2 and TRBJ1-6; TRBD1 is a possible D gene (6 bases). The CDR3 sequence is 15 residues long. Trimming removed 5 bases at V and 8 bases at J, with 16 bases between. Germline CDR1 and CDR2: SGHTA and FQGNSA. CDR3 nucleotides: TGTGCCAGCAGCCCCCTCACAGGGAGGGATTCACCCCTCCACTTT. It encodes CASSPLTGRDSPLHF.

This clone turned up a few times. The gene calls are TRBV11-2 and TRBJ1-6; D is ambiguous. V was clipped by 1 base and J by 10 bases, with 11 bases between them. Germline V lookup: CDR1 SGHAT, CDR2 FQNNGV. The CDR3 is 14 residues long. The CDR3 is CASSLVNTGSPLHF. CDR3 DNA: TGTGCCAGCAGCTTAGTTAATACGGGATCACCCCTCCACTTT.

The chain uses TRBV28 and TRBJ1-2; perhaps TRBD1 as D (6 bases). Germline CDR1 and CDR2: MDHEN and SYDVKM. Deletions cut 10 bases from V and 11 bases from J, with 26 bases between. CDR3 size: 14 residues. The CDR3 sequence: CAILSGGREFGYTF. CDR3 sequence (DNA): TGTGCCATTCTCAGCGGGGGGCGGGAGTTTGGGTACACCTTC.

A few counts support this clone. The V call is TRBV6-2 or TRBV6-3, the J call TRBJ1-2; D remains ambiguous. The V end lost 7 bases, the J end lost 7 bases, and 13 bases lay between the germline ends. Germline CDR1 and CDR2: MNHEY and SVGEGT. There are 12 residues in the CDR3. The CDR3 DNA sequence: TGTGCCAGCACCCCAAGGAGAGGTGGCTACACCTTC. Translation: CASTPRRGGYTF.

The chain employs TRBV21-1 and TRBJ1-5; the table's D call of TRBD1 was not tested on the DNA. TRBV21-1 is described as a pseudogene. This CDR3 comprises 18 residues. CDR3 sequence (DNA): TGTGCCAGCAGCCGGGGCGCGAACAGGGGGCTCGGCAATCAGCCCCAGCATTTT. Translating gives CASSRGANRGLGNQPQHF.

The chain links TRBV18 to TRBJ2-1, with a weak D call TRBD2 (5 bases). In germline, CDR1 is KGHSH, CDR2 LQKENI. V was pared by 3 bases and J by 4 bases, with 13 bases between. The CDR3 runs 15 residues. The CDR3 protein is CASSPPIASYNEQFF. CDR3 nucleotides: TGTGCCAGCTCACCTCCGATAGCGAGTTACAATGAGCAGTTCTTC. The whole variable domain, filled in from reference TRBV18 and TRBJ2-1, reads NAGVMQNPRHLVRRRGQEARLRCSPMKGHSHVYWYRQLPEEGLKFMVYLQKENIIDESGMPKERFSAEFPKEGPSILRIQQVVRGDSAAYFCASSPPIASYNEQFFGPGTRLTVL.

In this sample, this clone turned up once. The chain recombines TRBV3-1 (or the pseudogene TRBV3-2) with TRBJ1-2; 9 bases are a match to TRBD1. The CDR3 has 13 amino acids. CDR1 and CDR2 from the germline V gene are LGHDT and YNNKEL (reference sequence). V was clipped by 3 bases and J by 8 bases; unmatched bases: 4. The CDR3 loop reads CASSHRQGGGYTF. As DNA, the CDR3 is TGTGCCAGCAGCCACAGACAGGGGGGAGGCTACACCTTC.

The chain uses TRBV7-9 and TRBJ2-7; D is perhaps TRBD2 (5 bases). CDR1 SEHNR and CDR2 FQNEAQ come from the germline V gene (reference sequence). V lost 4 bases and J lost 2, with 18 bases in between. The CDR3 is 16 residues long. As DNA, the CDR3 is TGTGCCAGCAGCTCCCTTAGTGAGGGTCGGCCCTACGAGCAGTACTTC. This codes for CASSSLSEGRPYEQYF.

This sequence joins TRBV5-8 and TRBJ2-3; the D gene is possibly TRBD1 (6 bases). Trimming removed 2 bases at V and 0 bases at J, with 13 bases between. Germline values: CDR1 SGHTS, CDR2 YDEGEE. CDR3 size: 16 residues. CDR3 bases: TGTGCCAGCAGCTTAGCCGGGACACTTAGCACAGATACGCAGTATTTT. It codes for CASSLAGTLSTDTQYF.

The V call is TRBV6-5, the J call TRBJ1-1; no definite D call. The V and J ends lost 6 bases and 8 bases respectively, with 10 bases between them. The length of the CDR3 is 11 residues. Germline V gives CDR1 MNHEY, CDR2 SVGAGI. CDR3 region: CASRGLLEAFF. The CDR3 DNA reads as TGTGCCAGCAGGGGGTTGCTAGAAGCTTTCTTT.

The chain has TRBV30 and TRBJ1-6; 8 bases agree with TRBD1. Per germline, CDR1 GTSNPN and CDR2 SVGIG (reference sequence). The CDR3 is 14 residues long. With 5 bases clipped from V and 11 bases from J, the junction kept 11 bases outside the gene matches. The CDR3 loop reads CAWRKTGAMAPLHF. CDR3 DNA: TGTGCCTGGCGCAAGACAGGGGCTATGGCACCCCTCCACTTT.

The J gene is TRBJ1-1, the V gene TRBV3-1 (or the pseudogene TRBV3-2), with TRBD1 matching 8 bases. V shed 0 bases and J 10 bases; nucleotides not matched to a gene: 10. CDR1 is LGHDT, CDR2 YNNKEL, per germline (reference sequence). There are 15 residues in the CDR3. DNA of the CDR3: TGTGCCAGCAGCCAAGACCACGACAGGGGAAGCCGAGCTTTCTTT. It encodes CASSQDHDRGSRAFF.